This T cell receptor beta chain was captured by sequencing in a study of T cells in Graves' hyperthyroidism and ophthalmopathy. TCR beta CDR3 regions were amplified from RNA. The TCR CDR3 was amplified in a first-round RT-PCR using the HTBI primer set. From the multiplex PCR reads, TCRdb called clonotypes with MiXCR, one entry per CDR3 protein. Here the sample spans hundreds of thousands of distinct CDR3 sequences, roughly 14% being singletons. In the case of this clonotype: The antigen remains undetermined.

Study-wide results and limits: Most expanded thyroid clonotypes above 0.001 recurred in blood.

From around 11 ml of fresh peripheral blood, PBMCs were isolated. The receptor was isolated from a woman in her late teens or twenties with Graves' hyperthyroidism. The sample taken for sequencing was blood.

The CDR3 spells CASSLTSAYNEQFF. As DNA, the CDR3 is TGTGCCAGCAGCTTGACTAGCGCTTACAATGAGCAGTTCTTC. The gene calls are TRBV7-9 and TRBJ2-1; TRBD2 aligns across 8 bases. Germline CDR1 reads SEHNR; CDR2 reads FQNEAQ (reference sequence). V shed 3 bases, J shed 4 bases, and the junction held 2 bases outside the gene matches. The CDR3 length is 14 residues.